Detailed here is one TCR beta chain. These data are taken from a study of shared clonotypes between healthy human individuals. Generated by immunoSEQ multiplex PCR, the TCRdb table keeps only in-frame clones and is missing some. The profile covers 520,000 or so clones, with about four fifths appearing a single time and 13% taken by the ten largest. V was clipped by 6 bases and J by 0 bases; unmatched bases: 4. Germline assignment: CDR1 SGHRS and CDR2 YFSETQ. This CDR3 contains 14 residues. Source material: PBMCs. The chain employs TRBV5-1 and TRBJ2-5; 8 positions agree with TRBD1. The TCR sequence derives from a woman aged 40-49 years in good health. Some clones in this sample may be carry-over from other donors' samples. The CDR3 is CASTGQGNQETQYF. CDR3 coding DNA: TGCGCCAGCACCGGACAGGGAAACCAAGAGACCCAGTACTTC.